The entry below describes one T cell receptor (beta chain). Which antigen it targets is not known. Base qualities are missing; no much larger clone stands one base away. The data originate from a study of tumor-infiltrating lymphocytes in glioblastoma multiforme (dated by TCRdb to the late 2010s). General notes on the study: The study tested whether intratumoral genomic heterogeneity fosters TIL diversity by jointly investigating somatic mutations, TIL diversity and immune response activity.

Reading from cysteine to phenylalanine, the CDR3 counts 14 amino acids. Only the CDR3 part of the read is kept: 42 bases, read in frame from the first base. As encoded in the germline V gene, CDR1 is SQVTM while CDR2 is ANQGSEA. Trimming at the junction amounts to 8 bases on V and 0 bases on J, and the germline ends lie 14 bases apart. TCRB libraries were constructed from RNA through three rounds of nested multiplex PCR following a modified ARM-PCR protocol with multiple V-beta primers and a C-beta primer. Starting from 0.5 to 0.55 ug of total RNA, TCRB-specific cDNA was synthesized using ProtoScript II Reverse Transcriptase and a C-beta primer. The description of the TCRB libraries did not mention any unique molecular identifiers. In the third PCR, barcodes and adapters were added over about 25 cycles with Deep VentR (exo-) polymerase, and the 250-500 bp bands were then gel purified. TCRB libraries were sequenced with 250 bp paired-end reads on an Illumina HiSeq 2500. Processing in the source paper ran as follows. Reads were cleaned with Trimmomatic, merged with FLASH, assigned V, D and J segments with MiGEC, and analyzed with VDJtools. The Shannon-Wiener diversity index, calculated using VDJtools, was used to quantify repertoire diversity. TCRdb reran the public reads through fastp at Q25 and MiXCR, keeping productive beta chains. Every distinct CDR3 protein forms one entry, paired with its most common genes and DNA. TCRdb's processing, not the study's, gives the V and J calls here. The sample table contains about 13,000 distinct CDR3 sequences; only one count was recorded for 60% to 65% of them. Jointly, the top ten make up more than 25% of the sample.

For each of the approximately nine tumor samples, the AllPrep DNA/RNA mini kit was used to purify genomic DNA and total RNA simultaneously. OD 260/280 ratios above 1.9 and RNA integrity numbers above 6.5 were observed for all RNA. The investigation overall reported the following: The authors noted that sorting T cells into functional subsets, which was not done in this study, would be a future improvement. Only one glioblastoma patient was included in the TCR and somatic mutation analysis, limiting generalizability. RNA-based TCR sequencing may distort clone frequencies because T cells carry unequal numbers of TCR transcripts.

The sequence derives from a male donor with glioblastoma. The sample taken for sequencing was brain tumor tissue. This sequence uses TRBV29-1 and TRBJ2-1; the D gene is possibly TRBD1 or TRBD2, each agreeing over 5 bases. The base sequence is TGCAGCATTCGGGACGCGAGCTCCTACAATGAGCAGTTCTTC. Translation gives CSIRDASSYNEQFF.